Below, one TCR beta chain is given with its context. The antigen is undetermined. These data belong to a study of graft-versus-host responses after intestinal transplantation. Study at large: Recipients got multivisceral, liver-intestinal, or isolated intestinal transplants. Recipients were all induced with anti-thymocyte globulin, then given tacrolimus and steroids for roughly 3 years.

General study results and limits: GvH clones turned up in recipient marrow; some had shown up first in ileum or blood. Levels of circulating GvH clones at their peak were associated with early post-transplant HvG declines.

TCRdb's copy holds only in-frame clones and misses some; the assay was immunoSEQ multiplex PCR. This sample has about 110,000 clones, with around 93% found just once. This CDR3 spans 14 amino acids. CDR1 and CDR2 from the germline V gene are SGDLS and YYNGEE. V lost 3 bases and J 2 bases, leaving 11 bases between the germline ends. The chain links TRBV9 to TRBJ2-5; the D gene could be TRBD1 or TRBD2 (5 bases each). The input for sequencing was unstimulated CD8+ T cells sorted from spleen or lymph node cells, taken before intestinal transplant. This TCR derives from a human donor who received an intestinal transplant. The CDR3 loop reads CASSGGDPQETQYF. The CDR3 DNA sequence: TGTGCCAGCAGCGGAGGGGACCCTCAAGAGACCCAGTACTTC.